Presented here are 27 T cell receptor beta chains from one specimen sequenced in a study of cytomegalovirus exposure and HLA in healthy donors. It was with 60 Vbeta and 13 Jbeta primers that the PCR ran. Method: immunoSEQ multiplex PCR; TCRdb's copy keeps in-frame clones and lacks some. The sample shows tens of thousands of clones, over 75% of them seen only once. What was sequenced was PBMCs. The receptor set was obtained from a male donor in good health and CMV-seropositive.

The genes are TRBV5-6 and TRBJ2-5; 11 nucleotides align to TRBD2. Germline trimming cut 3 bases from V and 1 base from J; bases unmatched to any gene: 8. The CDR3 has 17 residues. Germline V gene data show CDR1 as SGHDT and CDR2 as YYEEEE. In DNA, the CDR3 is TGTGCCAGCAGCTCGGTTATAGCGGGGGGGCTCCAAGAGACCCAGTACTTC. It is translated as CASSSVIAGGLQETQYF.

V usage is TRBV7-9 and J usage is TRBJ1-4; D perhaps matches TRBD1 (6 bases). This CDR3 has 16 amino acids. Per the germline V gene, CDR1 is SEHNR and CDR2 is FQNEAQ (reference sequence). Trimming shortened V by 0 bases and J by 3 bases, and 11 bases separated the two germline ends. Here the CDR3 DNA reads TGTGCCAGCAGCTTAGCCAGGGGCCTTCCTAATGAAAAACTGTTTTTT. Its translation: CASSLARGLPNEKLFF. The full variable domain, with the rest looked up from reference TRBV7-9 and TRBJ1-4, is DTGVSQNPRHKITKRGQNVTFRCDPISEHNRLYWYRQTLGQGPEFLTYFQNEAQLEKSRLLSDRFSAERPKGSFSTLEIQRTEQGDSAMYLCASSLARGLPNEKLFFGSGTQLSVL.

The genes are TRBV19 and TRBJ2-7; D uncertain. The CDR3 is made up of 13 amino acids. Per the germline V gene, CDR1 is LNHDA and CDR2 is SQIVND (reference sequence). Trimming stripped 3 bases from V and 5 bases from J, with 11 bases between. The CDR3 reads CASSMSSIHEQYF. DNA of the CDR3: TGTGCCAGTAGTATGTCCAGTATCCACGAGCAGTACTTC.

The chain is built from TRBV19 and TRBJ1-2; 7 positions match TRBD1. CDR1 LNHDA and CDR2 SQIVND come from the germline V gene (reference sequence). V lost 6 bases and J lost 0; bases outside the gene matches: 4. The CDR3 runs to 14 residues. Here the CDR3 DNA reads TGTGCCAGTAGGGGGACAGCCGCTAACTATGGCTACACCTTC. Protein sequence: CASRGTAANYGYTF.

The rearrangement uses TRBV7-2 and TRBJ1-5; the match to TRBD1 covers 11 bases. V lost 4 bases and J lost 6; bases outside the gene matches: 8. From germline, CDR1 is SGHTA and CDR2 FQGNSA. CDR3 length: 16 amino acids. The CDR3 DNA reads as TGTGCCAGCAGCTCCGGATGGACAGGGGGCATTCAGCCCCAGCATTTT. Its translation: CASSSGWTGGIQPQHF.

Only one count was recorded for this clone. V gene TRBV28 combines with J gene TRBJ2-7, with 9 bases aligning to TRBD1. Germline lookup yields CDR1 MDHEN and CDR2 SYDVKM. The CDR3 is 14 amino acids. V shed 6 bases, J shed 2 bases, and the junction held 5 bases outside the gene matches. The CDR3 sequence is CASRTGTGPYEQYF. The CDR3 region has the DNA TGTGCCAGCAGAACCGGGACAGGGCCCTACGAGCAGTACTTC.

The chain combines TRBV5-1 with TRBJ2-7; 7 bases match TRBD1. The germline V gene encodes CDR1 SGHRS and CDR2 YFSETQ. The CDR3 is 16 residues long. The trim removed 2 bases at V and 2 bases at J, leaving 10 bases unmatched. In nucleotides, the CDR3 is TGCGCCAGCAGCTTACTTACAGGGGCATTCACCTACGAGCAGTACTTC. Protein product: CASSLLTGAFTYEQYF.

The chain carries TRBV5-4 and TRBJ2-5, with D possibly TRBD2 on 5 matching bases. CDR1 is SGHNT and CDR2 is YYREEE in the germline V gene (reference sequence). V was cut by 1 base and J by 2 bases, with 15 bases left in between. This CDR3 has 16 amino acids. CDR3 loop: CASSLPDLGSQETQYF. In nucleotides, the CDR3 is TGTGCCAGCAGCTTGCCCGACCTAGGGAGTCAAGAGACCCAGTACTTC.

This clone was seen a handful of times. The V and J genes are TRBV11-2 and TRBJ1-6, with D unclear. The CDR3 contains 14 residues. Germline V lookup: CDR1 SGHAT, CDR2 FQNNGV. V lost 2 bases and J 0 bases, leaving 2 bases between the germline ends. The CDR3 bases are TGTGCCAGCAGCTTACTCTCCTATAATTCACCCCTCCACTTT. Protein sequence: CASSLLSYNSPLHF.

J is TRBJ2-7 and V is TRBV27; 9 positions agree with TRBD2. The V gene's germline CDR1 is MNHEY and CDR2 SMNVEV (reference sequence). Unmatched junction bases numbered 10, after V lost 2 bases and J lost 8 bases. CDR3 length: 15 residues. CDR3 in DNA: TGTGCCAGCAGTTTAGTGGGCGGGGGGGCCCCCAAGCAGTACTTC. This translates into CASSLVGGGAPKQYF.

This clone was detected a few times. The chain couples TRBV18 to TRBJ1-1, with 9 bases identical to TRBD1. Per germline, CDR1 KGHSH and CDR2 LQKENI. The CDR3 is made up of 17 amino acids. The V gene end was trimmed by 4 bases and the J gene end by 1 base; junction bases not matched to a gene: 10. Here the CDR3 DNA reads TGTGCCAGCTCACGGGGACAACAGGGGGCACGGAACACTGAAGCTTTCTTT. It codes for CASSRGQQGARNTEAFF.

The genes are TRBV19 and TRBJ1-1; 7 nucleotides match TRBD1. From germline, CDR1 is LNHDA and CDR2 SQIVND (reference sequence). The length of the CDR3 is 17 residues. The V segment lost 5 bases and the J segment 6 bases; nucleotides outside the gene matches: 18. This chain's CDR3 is CASSFPPSTGDTAEAFF. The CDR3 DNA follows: TGTGCCAGTAGTTTCCCGCCCTCAACAGGGGACACCGCTGAAGCTTTCTTT.

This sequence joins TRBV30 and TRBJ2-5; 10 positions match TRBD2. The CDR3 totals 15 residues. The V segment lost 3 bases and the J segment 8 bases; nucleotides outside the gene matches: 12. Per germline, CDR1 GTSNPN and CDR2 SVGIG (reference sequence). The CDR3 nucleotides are TGTGCCTGGAGGACTCCCGGGACTAGCGTGGCTACCCAGTACTTC. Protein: CAWRTPGTSVATQYF. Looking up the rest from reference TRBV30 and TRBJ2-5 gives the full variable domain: SQTIHQWPATLVQPVGSPLSLECTVEGTSNPNLYWYRQAAGRGLQLLFYSVGIGQISSEVPQNLSASRPQDRQFILSSKKLLLSDSGFYLCAWRTPGTSVATQYFGPGTRLLVL.

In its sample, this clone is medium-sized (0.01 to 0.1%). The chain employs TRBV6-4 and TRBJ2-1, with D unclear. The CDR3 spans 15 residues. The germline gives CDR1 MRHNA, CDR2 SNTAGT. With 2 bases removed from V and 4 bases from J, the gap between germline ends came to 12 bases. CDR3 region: CASSDDTAGYNEQFF. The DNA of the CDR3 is TGTGCCAGCAGTGACGATACAGCTGGATACAATGAGCAGTTCTTC.

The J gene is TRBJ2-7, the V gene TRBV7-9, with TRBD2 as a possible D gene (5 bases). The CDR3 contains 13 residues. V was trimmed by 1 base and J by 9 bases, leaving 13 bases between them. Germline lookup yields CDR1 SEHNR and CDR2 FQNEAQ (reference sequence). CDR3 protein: CASSLETLAGQYF. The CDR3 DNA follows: TGTGCCAGCAGCTTAGAAACGCTCGCGGGGCAGTACTTC.

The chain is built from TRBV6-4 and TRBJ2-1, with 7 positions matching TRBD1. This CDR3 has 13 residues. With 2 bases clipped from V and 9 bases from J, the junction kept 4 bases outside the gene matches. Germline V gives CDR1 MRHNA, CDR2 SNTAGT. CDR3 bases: TGTGCCAGCAGTGACACAGGGGTGGGTGAGCAGTTCTTC. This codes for CASSDTGVGEQFF.

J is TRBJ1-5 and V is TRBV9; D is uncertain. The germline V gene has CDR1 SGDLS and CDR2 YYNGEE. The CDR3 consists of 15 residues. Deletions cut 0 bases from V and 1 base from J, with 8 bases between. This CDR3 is CASSVGGVSNQPQHF. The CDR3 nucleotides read TGTGCCAGCAGCGTAGGCGGAGTGAGCAATCAGCCCCAGCATTTT.

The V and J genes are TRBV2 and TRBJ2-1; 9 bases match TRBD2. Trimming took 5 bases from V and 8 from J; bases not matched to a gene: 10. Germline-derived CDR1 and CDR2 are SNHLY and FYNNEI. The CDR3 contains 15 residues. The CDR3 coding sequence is TGTGCCAGCAGTTTATTGCGGGGGGGCCTCGATGAGCAGTTCTTC. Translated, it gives CASSLLRGGLDEQFF.

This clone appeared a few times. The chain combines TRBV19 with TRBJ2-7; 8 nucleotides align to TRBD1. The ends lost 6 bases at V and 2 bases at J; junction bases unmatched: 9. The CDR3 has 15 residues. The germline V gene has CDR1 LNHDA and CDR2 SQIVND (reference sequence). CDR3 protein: CASSRQGSLPYEQYF. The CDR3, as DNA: TGTGCCAGTAGCCGACAGGGGTCCCTTCCCTACGAGCAGTACTTC. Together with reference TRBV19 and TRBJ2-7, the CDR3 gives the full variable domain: DGGITQSPKYLFRKEGQNVTLSCEQNLNHDAMYWYRQDPGQGLRLIYYSQIVNDFQKGDIAEGYSVSREKKESFPLTVTSAQKNPTAFYLCASSRQGSLPYEQYFGPGTRLTVT.

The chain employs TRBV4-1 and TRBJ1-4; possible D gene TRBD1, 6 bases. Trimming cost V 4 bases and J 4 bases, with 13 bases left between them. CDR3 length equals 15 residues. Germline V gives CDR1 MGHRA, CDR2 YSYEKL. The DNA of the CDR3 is TGCGCCAGCAGCCCCTGGACAGATTATAATGAAAAACTGTTTTTT. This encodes CASSPWTDYNEKLFF.

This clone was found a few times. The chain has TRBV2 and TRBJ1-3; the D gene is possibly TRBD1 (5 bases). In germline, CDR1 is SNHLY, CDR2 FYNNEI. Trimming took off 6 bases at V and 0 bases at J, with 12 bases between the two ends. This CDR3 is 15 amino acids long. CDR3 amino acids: CASRTGGSSGNTIYF. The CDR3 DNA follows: TGTGCCAGCAGGACGGGGGGATCCTCTGGAAACACCATATATTTT.

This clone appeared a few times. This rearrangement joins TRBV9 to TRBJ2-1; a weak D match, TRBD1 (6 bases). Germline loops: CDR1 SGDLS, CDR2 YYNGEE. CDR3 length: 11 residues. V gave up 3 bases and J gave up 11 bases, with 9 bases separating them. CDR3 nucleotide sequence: TGTGCCAGCAGCGGGCAGGGGCAGCAGTTCTTC. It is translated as CASSGQGQQFF.

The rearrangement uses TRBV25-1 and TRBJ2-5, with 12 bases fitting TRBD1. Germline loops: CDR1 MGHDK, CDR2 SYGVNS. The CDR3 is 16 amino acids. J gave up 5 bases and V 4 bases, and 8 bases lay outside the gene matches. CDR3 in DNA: TGTGCCAGCAGTGTGGGACAGGGGGCCGGGTCCGAGACCCAGTACTTC. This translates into CASSVGQGAGSETQYF.

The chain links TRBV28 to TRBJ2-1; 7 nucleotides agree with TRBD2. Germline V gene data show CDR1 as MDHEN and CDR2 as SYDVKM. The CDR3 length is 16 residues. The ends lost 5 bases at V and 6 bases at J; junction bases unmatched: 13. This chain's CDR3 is CASSVVLGLGRNEQFF. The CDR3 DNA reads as TGTGCCAGCAGTGTGGTCCTAGGACTAGGGCGCAATGAGCAGTTCTTC.

In DNA form, the CDR3 reads TGCGCCAGCAGCTTGCCTAGCGGGGGTACCACAGATACGCAGTATTTT. It yields the protein CASSLPSGGTTDTQYF. The chain is built from TRBV5-1 and TRBJ2-3, with 10 bases that match TRBD2. The V gene's germline CDR1 is SGHRS and CDR2 YFSETQ. CDR3 size: 16 residues. Trimming cost V 1 base and J 2 bases; bases outside gene matches: 4.

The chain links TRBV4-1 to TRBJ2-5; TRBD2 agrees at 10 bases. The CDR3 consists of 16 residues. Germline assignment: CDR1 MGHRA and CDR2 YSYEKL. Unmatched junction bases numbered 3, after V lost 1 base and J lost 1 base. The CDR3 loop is CASSQVASGGQETQYF. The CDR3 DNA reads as TGCGCCAGCAGCCAAGTTGCTAGCGGGGGCCAAGAGACCCAGTACTTC.

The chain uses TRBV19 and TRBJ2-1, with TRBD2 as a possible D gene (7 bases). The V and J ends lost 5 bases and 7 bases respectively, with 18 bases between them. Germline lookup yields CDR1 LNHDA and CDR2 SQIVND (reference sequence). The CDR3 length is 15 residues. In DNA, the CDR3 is TGTGCCAGTAGTCCTGGGGGGGCCCGTGTGAATGAGCAGTTCTTC. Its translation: CASSPGGARVNEQFF.